This T cell receptor beta chain was sequenced during a study of T cell responses to AZD1222 COVID-19 vaccine. The count of this clone is one. Antigen unknown. At one boundary the junction diverges from the germline segment, which might be a read error. Some clones are missing from TCRdb's copy, which holds only in-frame ones; the method was immunoSEQ multiplex PCR. The sample consists of some 200,000 clones, approximately 91% of them appearing once. Germline CDR1 and CDR2: MNHNY and SVGAGI (reference sequence). This CDR3 comprises 16 residues. Regarding the study as a whole: Reports indicate that nearly half of spike-specific TCRs are directed at unmutated variant regions. Baseline testing showed seropositivity in only a handful of AZD1222 recipients.

The chain has TRBV6-6 and TRBJ2-3; unclear D gene. Source: peripheral blood, taken on day 0 of AZD1222 vaccination. The origin of this receptor is an adult in good health. CDR3 region: CASSHSIRSGTDTQYF. The CDR3 DNA reads as TGTGCCAGCAGTCACTCAATAAGATCTGGCACAGATACGCAGTATTTT.